The TCR beta chain under discussion was sequenced for a study of T-cell memory formation after mild COVID-19. Looking at the study overall: TCR clusters were mostly donor specific.

The CDR3 length is 14 residues. V dropped 5 bases and J dropped 8; count of bases not matched to a gene: 5. Details on this clonotype: Its antigen is unknown.

TCRdb re-derived calls from the 5' RACE reads in MiXCR, one entry per CDR3 protein. The repertoire holds 250,000 to 300,000 distinct CDR3 sequences, with under 20% as singletons. General observations from the study: The second-wave clones peaking on day 37 were not confirmed as SARS-CoV-2-specific.

This clonotype was obtained from a man between 18 and 29 years old who had mild COVID-19 (a few samples of this study predate the infection). Cell type and time point are not known. Specimen: PBMCs or a T cell subset sorted from them (not recorded which). This chain connects TRBV12-3 or TRBV12-4 to TRBJ1-4; 10 bases are a match to TRBD1. The CDR3 protein is CASSRDRGGEKLFF. Written as DNA, the CDR3 is TGTGCCAGCAGTCGGGACAGGGGAGGAGAAAAACTGTTTTTT.